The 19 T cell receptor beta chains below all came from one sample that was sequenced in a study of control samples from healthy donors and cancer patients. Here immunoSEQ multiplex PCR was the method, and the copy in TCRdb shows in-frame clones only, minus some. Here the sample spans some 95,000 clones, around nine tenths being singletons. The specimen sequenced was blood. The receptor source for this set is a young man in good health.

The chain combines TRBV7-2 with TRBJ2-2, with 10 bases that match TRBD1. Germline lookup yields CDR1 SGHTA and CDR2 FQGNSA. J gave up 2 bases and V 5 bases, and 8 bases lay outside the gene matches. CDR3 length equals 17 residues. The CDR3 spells CASSIDRGRKNTGELFF. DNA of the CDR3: TGTGCCAGCAGCATTGACAGGGGGCGCAAAAACACCGGGGAGCTGTTTTTT.

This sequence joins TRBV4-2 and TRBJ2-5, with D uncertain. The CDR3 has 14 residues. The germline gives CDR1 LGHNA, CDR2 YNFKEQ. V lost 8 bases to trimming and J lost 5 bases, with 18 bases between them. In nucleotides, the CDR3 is TGTGCCAGCGGGCAGAGGTCAGGAGTGGAGACCCAGTACTTC. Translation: CASGQRSGVETQYF.

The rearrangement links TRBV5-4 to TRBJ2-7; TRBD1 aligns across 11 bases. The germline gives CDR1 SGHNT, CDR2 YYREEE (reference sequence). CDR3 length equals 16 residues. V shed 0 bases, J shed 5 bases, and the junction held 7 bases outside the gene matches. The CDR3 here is CASSLGGGQGVHEQYF. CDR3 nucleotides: TGTGCCAGCAGCTTGGGCGGGGGACAGGGGGTCCACGAGCAGTACTTC.

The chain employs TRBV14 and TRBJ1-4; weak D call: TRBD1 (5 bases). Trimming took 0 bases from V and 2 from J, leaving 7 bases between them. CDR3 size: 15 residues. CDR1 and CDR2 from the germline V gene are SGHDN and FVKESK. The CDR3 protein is CASSQDPGTNEKLFF. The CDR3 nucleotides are TGTGCCAGCAGCCAAGACCCAGGGACTAATGAAAAACTGTTTTTT. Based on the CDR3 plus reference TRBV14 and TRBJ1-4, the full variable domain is EAGVTQFPSHSVIEKGQTVTLRCDPISGHDNLYWYRRVMGKEIKFLLHFVKESKQDESGMPNNRFLAERTGGTYSTLKVQPAELEDSGVYFCASSQDPGTNEKLFFGSGTQLSVL.

The DNA of the CDR3 is TGTGCCAGCAGCTTATCTAGCGGGAGTAACAATGAGCAGTTCTTC. It specifies CASSLSSGSNNEQFF. V gene TRBV5-5 combines with J gene TRBJ2-1, with 10 bases fitting TRBD2. V shed 2 bases, J shed 5 bases, and the junction held 4 bases outside the gene matches. Germline V gene data show CDR1 as SGHKS and CDR2 as YYEKEE (reference sequence). The CDR3 extends over 15 amino acids.

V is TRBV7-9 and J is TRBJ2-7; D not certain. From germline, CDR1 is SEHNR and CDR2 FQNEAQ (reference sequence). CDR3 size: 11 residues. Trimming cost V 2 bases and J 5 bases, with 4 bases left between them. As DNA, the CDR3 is TGTGCCAGCAGCTTATGGCACGAGCAGTACTTC. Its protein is CASSLWHEQYF.

The CDR3 reads CASTPDGSNTGELFF. Here the CDR3 DNA reads TGTGCCAGCACCCCGGACGGGTCGAACACCGGGGAGCTGTTTTTT. The J gene is TRBJ2-2, the V gene TRBV9; the D is unclear. The CDR3 runs to 15 residues. Germline V gene sequence: CDR1 SGDLS, CDR2 YYNGEE. The ends were cut back, 6 bases at V and 0 bases at J, with 12 bases in the middle.

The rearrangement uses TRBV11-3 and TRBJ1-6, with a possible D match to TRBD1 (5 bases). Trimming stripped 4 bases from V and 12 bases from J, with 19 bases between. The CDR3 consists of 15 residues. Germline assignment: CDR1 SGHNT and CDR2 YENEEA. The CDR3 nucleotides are TGTGCCAGCAGCTCCCCTACCGGGACGTCGAAACCCCTCCACTTT. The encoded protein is CASSSPTGTSKPLHF.

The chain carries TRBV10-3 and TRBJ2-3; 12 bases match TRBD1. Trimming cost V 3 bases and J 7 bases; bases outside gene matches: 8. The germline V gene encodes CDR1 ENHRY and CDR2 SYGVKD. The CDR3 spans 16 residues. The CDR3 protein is CAISDSGTGGAYTQYF. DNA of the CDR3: TGTGCCATCAGTGATTCCGGGACAGGGGGCGCTTATACGCAGTATTTT.

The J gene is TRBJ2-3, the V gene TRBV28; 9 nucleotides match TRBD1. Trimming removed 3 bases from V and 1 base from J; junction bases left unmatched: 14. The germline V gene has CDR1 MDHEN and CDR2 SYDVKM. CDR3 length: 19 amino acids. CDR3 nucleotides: TGTGCCAGCAGTTTTAAGGGACAGGGCACCCGTGGGCGCACAGATACGCAGTATTTT. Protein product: CASSFKGQGTRGRTDTQYF. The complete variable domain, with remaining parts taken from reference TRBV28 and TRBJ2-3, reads DVKVTQSSRYLVKRTGEKVFLECVQDMDHENMFWYRQDPGLGLRLIYFSYDVKMKEKGDIPEGYSVSREKKERFSLILESASTNQTSMYLCASSFKGQGTRGRTDTQYFGPGTRLTVL.

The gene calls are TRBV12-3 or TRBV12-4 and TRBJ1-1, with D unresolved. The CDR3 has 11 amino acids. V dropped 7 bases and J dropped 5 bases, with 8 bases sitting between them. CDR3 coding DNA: TGTGCCAGCACCCTGGGAACTGAAGCTTTCTTT. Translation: CASTLGTEAFF.

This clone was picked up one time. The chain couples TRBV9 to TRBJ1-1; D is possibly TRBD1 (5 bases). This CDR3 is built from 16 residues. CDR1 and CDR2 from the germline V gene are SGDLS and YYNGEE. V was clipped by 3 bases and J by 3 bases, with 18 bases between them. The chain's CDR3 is CASSALGRGWDTEAFF. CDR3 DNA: TGTGCCAGCAGCGCCCTTGGGAGGGGATGGGACACTGAAGCTTTCTTT.

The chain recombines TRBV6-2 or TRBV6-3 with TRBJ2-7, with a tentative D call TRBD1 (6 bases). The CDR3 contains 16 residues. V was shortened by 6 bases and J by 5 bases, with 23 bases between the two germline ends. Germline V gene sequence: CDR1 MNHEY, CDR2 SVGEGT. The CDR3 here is CASSPRPQGQKDEQYF. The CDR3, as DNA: TGTGCCAGCAGCCCCCGACCACAAGGACAGAAAGACGAGCAGTACTTC.

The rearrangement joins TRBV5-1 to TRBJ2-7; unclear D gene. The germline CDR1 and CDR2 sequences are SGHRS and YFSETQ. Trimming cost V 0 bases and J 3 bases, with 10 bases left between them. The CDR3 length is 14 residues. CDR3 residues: CASSLAAANYEQYF. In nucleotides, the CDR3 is TGCGCCAGCAGCTTGGCCGCAGCCAACTACGAGCAGTACTTC.

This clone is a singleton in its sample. The CDR3 region is CASSFFEQGLSRNGYTF. For the CDR3, the DNA is TGTGCCAGCAGTTTCTTCGAGCAGGGGTTGAGTAGGAATGGCTACACCTTC. This rearrangement joins TRBV28 to TRBJ1-2; maybe TRBD1 (6 bases). V was trimmed by 3 bases and J by 6 bases, leaving 23 bases between them. The germline V gene encodes CDR1 MDHEN and CDR2 SYDVKM. This CDR3 is 17 amino acids long.

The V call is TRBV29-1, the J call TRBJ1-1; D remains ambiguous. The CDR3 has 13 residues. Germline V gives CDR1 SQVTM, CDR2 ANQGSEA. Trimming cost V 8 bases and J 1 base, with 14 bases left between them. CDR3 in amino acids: CSISGESNTEAFF. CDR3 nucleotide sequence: TGCAGCATAAGTGGGGAATCGAACACTGAAGCTTTCTTT.

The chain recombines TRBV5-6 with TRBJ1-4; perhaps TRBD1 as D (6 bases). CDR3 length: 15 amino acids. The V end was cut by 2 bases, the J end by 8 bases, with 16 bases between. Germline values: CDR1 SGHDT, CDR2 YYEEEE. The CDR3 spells CASSFYGGLREKLFF. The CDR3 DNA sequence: TGTGCCAGCAGCTTCTACGGGGGGCTGAGGGAAAAACTGTTTTTT.

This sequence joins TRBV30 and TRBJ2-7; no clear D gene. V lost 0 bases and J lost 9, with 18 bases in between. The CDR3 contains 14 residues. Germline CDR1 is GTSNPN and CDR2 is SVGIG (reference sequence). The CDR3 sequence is CAWSVRGVVLGQYF. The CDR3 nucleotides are TGTGCCTGGAGTGTACGCGGTGTGGTGTTAGGGCAGTACTTC.

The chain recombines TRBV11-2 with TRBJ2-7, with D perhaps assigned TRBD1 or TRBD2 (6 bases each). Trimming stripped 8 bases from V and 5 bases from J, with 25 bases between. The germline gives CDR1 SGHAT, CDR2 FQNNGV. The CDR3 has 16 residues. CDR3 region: CASSLTRGWGAHEQYF. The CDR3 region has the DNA TGTGCCAGCTCCCTAACCCGGGGGTGGGGGGCCCACGAGCAGTACTTC.